A selection of T cell receptor beta chains follows, all from one sample in a study of T cells after posttransplantation cyclophosphamide. Sequencing used immunoSEQ multiplex PCR; TCRdb keeps in-frame clones, though not all of them. There are about 7,700 clones in the sample, none observed a single time. The sample in question was PBMCs, obtained roughly three months after allogeneic stem cell transplant with posttransplant cyclophosphamide. The receptors derive from a female patient between 55 and 75 years old who received an allogeneic stem cell transplant from an unrelated donor, was CMV-positive, and had acute GVHD only. Some T cells here may be from the graft donor. Both conserved end residues are part of each CDR3. A D gene is named only where the DNA matches it firmly. Rows give clone size only sometimes, using once, few, many, or a class for an expanded clone.

TRBJ2-6 | - | many | TRBV7-9 | TGTGCCAGCAGCTTGAGAGGGCTTGGGGCCAACGTCCTGACTTTC | CASSLRGLGANVLTF
TRBJ2-1 | TRBD2 | many | TRBV7-3 | TGTGCCAGCAGCTTAAGACTAGCGGCATACAATGAGCAGTTCTTC | CASSLRLAAYNEQFF
TRBJ2-1 | TRBD1 | - | TRBV12-3/TRBV12-4 | TGTGCCAGCAGTTTAGCTCGACAGGGCGCCTACAATGAGCAGTTCTTC | CASSLARQGAYNEQFF
TRBJ2-7 | TRBD2 | many | TRBV7-2 | TGTGCCAGCAGCTTAGTAGCGGGACTAGTGGGCGAGCAGTACTTC | CASSLVAGLVGEQYF
TRBJ1-2 | - | many | TRBV7-2 | TGTGCCAGCAGCTTAGTAGGTGGGGCCGATGGCTACACCTTC | CASSLVGGADGYTF
TRBJ2-1 | TRBD2 | many | TRBV29-1 | TGCAGCGTCGGGACTAGCGGATACAATGAGCAGTTCTTC | CSVGTSGYNEQFF
TRBJ1-1 | - | large | TRBV6-6 | TGTGCCAGCAGTTACGGGCTGGAAAACACTGAAGCTTTCTTT | CASSYGLENTEAFF
TRBJ1-2 | TRBD1 | many | TRBV29-1 | TGCAGCGTTGAACAAGGACAGGGGAATAGCTACACCTTC | CSVEQGQGNSYTF
TRBJ1-3 | - | many | TRBV5-1 | TGCGCCAGCAGCCCTGGGGGGAACTCTGGAAACACCATATATTTT | CASSPGGNSGNTIYF
TRBJ2-7 | TRBD1 | many | TRBV19 | TGTGCCACCAAATTGACAGGGGCCTACGAGCAGTACTTC | CATKLTGAYEQYF
TRBJ2-1 | - | many | TRBV11-2 | TGTGCCAGCAGCTCAATTGCCGGCAATGAGCAGTTCTTC | CASSSIAGNEQFF
TRBJ2-5 | - | many | TRBV7-2 | TGTGCCAGCAGCTTAGAGGCTAGGACCCAGTACTTC | CASSLEARTQYF
TRBJ2-7 | - | many | TRBV6-6 | TGTGCCAGCAGTTCCACAGACGGATCCTACGAGCAGTACTTC | CASSSTDGSYEQYF
TRBJ2-5 | TRBD1 | many | TRBV7-3 | TGTGCCAGCAGTCCTGACAGGGTCGGAGAGACCCAGTACTTC | CASSPDRVGETQYF
TRBJ1-2 | - | many | TRBV9 | TGTGCCAGCAGCGGGGACTTGTCCCCCGCCCGGTATGGCTACACCTTC | CASSGDLSPARYGYTF
TRBJ2-7 | TRBD1 | many | TRBV12-5 | TGTGCTAGTGGTTTGGTACAGGGACAGGGGGTTCTCTACGAGCAGTACTTC | CASGLVQGQGVLYEQYF